This TCR beta chain was captured by sequencing in a study of T cell responses to AZD1222 COVID-19 vaccine. Study results and caveats: In all cases, repertoires were sampled only after the peak T cell response. Close to half of spike-specific TCRs reportedly recognize unmutated variant regions. CD4 TCRs linked to vaccination spanned spike, dominating at 160-218 and 743-854.

The CDR3 sequence is 15 residues long. Germline V gives CDR1 SGDLS, CDR2 YYNGEE. Trimming cost V 0 bases and J 3 bases, with 13 bases left between them. Sequenced by immunoSEQ multiplex PCR; TCRdb stores in-frame clones only, minus some. Here the sample spans about 200,000 clones, around 94% being singletons. Remarks on this clone: Its specificity is not known.

This receptor was taken from an adult who received the MenACWY meningococcal vaccine as a control. The chain links TRBV9 to TRBJ2-7; no clear D. Here the sequenced sample was peripheral blood, taken 28 days after the second dose of the MenACWY control vaccine. For the CDR3, the DNA is TGTGCCAGCAGCGTAGAACCGGGCATTCGCTACGAGCAGTACTTC. Amino acid sequence: CASSVEPGIRYEQYF.